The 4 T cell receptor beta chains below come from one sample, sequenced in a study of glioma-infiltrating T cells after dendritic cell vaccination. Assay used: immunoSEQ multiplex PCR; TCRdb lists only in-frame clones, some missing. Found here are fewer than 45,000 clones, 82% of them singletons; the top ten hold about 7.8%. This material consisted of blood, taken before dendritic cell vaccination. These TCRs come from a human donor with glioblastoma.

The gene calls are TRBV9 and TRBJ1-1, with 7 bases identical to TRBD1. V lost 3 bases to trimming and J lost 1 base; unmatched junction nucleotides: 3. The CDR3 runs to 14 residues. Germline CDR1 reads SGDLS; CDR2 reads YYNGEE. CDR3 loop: CASSAGTANTEAFF. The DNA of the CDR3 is TGTGCCAGCAGCGCCGGGACAGCGAACACTGAAGCTTTCTTT. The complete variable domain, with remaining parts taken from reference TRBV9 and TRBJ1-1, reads DSGVTQTPKHLITATGQRVTLRCSPRSGDLSVYWYQQSLDQGLQFLIQYYNGEERAKGNILERFSAQQFPDLHSELNLSSLELGDSALYFCASSAGTANTEAFFGQGTRLTVV.

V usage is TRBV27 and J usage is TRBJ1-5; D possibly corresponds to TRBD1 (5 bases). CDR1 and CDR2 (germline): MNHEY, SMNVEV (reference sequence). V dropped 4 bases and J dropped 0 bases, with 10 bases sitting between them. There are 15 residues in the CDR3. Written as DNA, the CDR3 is TGTGCCAGCAGTTCCCAGGGATATAGCAATCAGCCCCAGCATTTT. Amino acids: CASSSQGYSNQPQHF.

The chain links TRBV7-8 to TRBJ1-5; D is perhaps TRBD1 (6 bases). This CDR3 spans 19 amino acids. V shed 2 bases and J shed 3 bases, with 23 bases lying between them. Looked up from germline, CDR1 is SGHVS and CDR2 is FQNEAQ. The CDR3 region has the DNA TGTGCCAGCAGCTTATCCAACTTGCGGGGGGCGCTTATCAATCAGCCCCAGCATTTT. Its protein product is CASSLSNLRGALINQPQHF.

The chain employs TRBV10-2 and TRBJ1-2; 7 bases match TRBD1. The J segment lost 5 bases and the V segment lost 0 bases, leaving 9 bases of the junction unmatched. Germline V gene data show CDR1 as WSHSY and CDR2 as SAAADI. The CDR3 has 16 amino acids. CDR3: CASSESKQGRGYGYTF. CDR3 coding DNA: TGCGCCAGCAGTGAGTCGAAACAGGGGCGCGGGTATGGCTACACCTTC.